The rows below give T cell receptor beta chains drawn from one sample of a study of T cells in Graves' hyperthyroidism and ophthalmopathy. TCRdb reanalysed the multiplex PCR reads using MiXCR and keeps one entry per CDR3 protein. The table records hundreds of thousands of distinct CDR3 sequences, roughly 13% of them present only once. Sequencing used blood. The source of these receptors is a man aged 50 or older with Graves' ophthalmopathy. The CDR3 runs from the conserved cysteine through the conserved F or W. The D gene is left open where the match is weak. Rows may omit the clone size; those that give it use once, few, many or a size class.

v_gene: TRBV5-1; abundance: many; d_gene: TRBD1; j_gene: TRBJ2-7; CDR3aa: CASRATGAEQYF; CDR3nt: TGCGCCAGCAGGGCGACAGGGGCCGAGCAGTACTTC
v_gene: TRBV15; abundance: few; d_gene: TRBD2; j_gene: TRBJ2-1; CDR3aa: CATSRELRLAGGGEQFF; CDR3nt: TGTGCCACCAGCAGAGAATTGCGACTAGCGGGAGGAGGTGAGCAGTTCTTC
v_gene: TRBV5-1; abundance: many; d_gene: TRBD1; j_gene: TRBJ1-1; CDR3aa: CASSPGQPTEAFF; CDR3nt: TGCGCCAGCAGCCCGGGACAGCCTACTGAAGCTTTCTTT
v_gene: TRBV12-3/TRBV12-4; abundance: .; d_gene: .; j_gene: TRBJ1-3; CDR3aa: CASTNRGNTIYF; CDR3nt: TGTGCCAGCACCAACAGAGGAAACACCATATATTTT
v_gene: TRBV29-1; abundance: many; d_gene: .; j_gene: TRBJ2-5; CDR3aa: CSVEDRVGKETQYF; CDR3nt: TGCAGCGTTGAAGACCGCGTGGGAAAAGAGACCCAGTACTTC
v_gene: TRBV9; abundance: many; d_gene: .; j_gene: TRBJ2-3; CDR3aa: CASSVTGASTDTQYF; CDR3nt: TGTGCCAGCAGCGTGACGGGAGCTAGCACAGATACGCAGTATTTT
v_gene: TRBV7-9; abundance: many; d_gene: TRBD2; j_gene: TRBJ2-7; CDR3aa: CASGVSSGILEQYF; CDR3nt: TGTGCCAGCGGGGTGTCTAGCGGGATCCTCGAGCAGTACTTC
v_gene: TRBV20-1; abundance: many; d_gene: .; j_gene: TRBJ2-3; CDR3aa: CSARGATRLDTQYF; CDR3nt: TGCAGTGCTAGAGGTGCGACTCGACTAGATACGCAGTATTTT
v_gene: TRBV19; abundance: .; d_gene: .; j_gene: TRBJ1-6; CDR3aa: CASSDRGRTPLHF; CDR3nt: TGTGCCAGTAGCGACAGAGGGCGGACTCCCCTCCACTTT
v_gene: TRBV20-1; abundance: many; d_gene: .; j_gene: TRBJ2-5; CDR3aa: CSASFAALGRQETQYF; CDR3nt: TGCAGTGCTAGTTTCGCGGCCCTGGGGCGTCAAGAGACCCAGTACTTC
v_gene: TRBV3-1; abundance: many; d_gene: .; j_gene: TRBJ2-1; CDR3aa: CASSLQTDNEQFF; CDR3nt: TGTGCCAGCAGCCTCCAAACGGACAATGAGCAGTTCTTC